Listed below are T cell receptor beta chains from one sample, sequenced in a study of technical replicates of blood from a few donors. The assay was immunoSEQ multiplex PCR, and TCRdb's table has in-frame clones only and misses some. The sample records about 56,000 clones, roughly 95% being singletons. Specimen: PBMCs. The receptors were gathered from a human donor in good health. Some clones in this sample may be carry-over from other donors' samples. The CDR3 runs from the conserved cysteine through the conserved F or W. The order of the fields is J gene, CDR3 length, D gene, V gene, clone size, CDR3 protein, CDR3 DNA. A D gene is named only where the DNA matches it firmly. Some rows have no size entry. The others give once, few or many, or a class for an expanded clone.

>TRBJ1-1|15|-|TRBV19|few
CASSILGGGNTEAFF
TGTGCCAGTAGTATTCTTGGGGGAGGGAACACTGAAGCTTTCTTT
>TRBJ2-7|14|-|TRBV4-2|-
CASSQDVQGYEQYF
TGTGCCAGCAGCCAAGATGTACAGGGCTACGAGCAGTACTTC
>TRBJ2-2|13|-|TRBV5-4|-
CASSAEGTGELFF
TGTGCCAGCAGCGCAGAGGGTACCGGGGAGCTGTTTTTT
>TRBJ2-7|15|TRBD2|TRBV6-4|-
CASSVTSGPSYEQYF
TGTGCCAGCAGTGTAACTAGCGGCCCCTCCTACGAGCAGTACTTC
>TRBJ2-5|13|TRBD2|TRBV2|-
CASSRLAQETQYF
TGTGCCAGCAGCCGACTAGCCCAAGAGACCCAGTACTTC
>TRBJ2-2|14|TRBD1|TRBV19|-
CASKDRDSTGELFF
TGTGCCAGTAAGGACAGGGATAGCACCGGGGAGCTGTTTTTT
>TRBJ2-3|15|-|TRBV4-2|-
CASRDEMGGIDTQYF
TGTGCCAGCAGAGACGAAATGGGGGGTATAGATACGCAGTATTTT
>TRBJ1-1|14|-|TRBV5-1|medium-sized
CASSPAGGYTEAFF
TGCGCCAGCAGCCCGGCCGGGGGGTACACTGAAGCTTTCTTT
>TRBJ2-7|14|TRBD1|TRBV4-3|-
CASSQGQGVYEQYF
TGCGCCAGCAGCCAAGGACAGGGCGTGTACGAGCAGTACTTC
>TRBJ1-1|14|-|TRBV7-9|few
CASSPLEGHTEAFF
TGTGCCAGCAGCCCCTTGGAGGGGCACACTGAAGCTTTCTTT
>TRBJ2-2|16|-|TRBV4-3|once
CASSRGISFNTGELFF
TGCGCCAGCAGCCGAGGTATAAGCTTCAACACCGGGGAGCTGTTTTTT
>TRBJ1-2|13|-|TRBV19|once
CASRWHNDYGYTF
TGTGCCAGTAGGTGGCACAACGACTATGGCTACACCTTC
>TRBJ2-3|14|-|TRBV5-1|once
CASGDNSGTDTQYF
TGCGCCAGCGGTGATAATTCAGGAACAGATACGCAGTATTTT
>TRBJ2-7|15|TRBD1|TRBV4-1|once
CASSQGGTGNVGQYF
TGCGCCAGCAGCCAAGGGGGGACAGGGAACGTAGGGCAGTACTTC
>TRBJ1-1|13|TRBD1|TRBV7-2|-
CASTLTGSAEAFF
TGTGCCAGCACCCTGACAGGGAGCGCTGAAGCTTTCTTT
>TRBJ2-7|14|-|TRBV5-4|-
CASTLDLSSYEQYF
TGTGCCAGTACCTTGGACTTGAGCTCCTACGAGCAGTACTTC
>TRBJ2-2|18|TRBD2|TRBV2|-
CASFGGSGGPFATGELFF
TGTGCCAGCTTCGGGGGTAGCGGGGGGCCATTCGCCACCGGGGAGCTGTTTTTT
>TRBJ1-1|16|-|TRBV4-3|-
CASSHKWQGMNTEAFF
TGCGCCAGCAGCCACAAATGGCAGGGGATGAACACTGAAGCTTTCTTT
>TRBJ2-7|16|TRBD2|TRBV9|-
CASSVGGASGRYEQYF
TGTGCCAGCAGCGTAGGAGGGGCTAGCGGAAGATACGAGCAGTACTTC
>TRBJ2-7|12|-|TRBV6-1|-
CASSEIVGEQYF
TGTGCCAGCAGTGAAATTGTCGGCGAGCAGTACTTC
>TRBJ2-7|13|-|TRBV30|-
CAWRRDSPYEQYF
TGTGCCTGGAGGCGGGACAGTCCCTACGAGCAGTACTTC
>TRBJ1-1|14|-|TRBV2|-
CASSDKLVNTEAFF
TGTGCCAGCAGTGATAAACTTGTAAACACTGAAGCTTTCTTT
>TRBJ1-5|15|TRBD1|TRBV2|-
CASRNRGTSNQPQHF
TGTGCCAGCAGGAACAGGGGTACTAGCAATCAGCCCCAGCATTTT
>TRBJ2-1|13|TRBD1|TRBV10-1|-
CASRPGQYNEQFF
TGCGCCAGCAGACCGGGACAGTACAATGAGCAGTTCTTC
>TRBJ2-5|15|-|TRBV5-4|-
CASSYASAGKETQYF
TGTGCCAGCAGCTACGCCTCGGCGGGGAAAGAGACCCAGTACTTC
>TRBJ1-6|14|TRBD1|TRBV19|-
CATTRGDSNSPLHF
TGTGCCACCACCAGGGGGGATAGTAATTCACCCCTCCACTTT
>TRBJ1-2|14|-|TRBV7-9|-
CASSPNSGANGYTF
TGTGCCAGCAGCCCCAACTCAGGGGCCAATGGCTACACCTTC
>TRBJ1-1|15|-|TRBV7-3|-
CASSSSTGMNTEAFF
TGTGCCAGCAGCTCATCAACAGGGATGAACACTGAAGCTTTCTTT
>TRBJ2-2|16|-|TRBV7-2|-
CASSLDPGTNTGELFF
TGTGCCAGCAGCTTAGATCCCGGGACAAACACCGGGGAGCTGTTTTTT
>TRBJ2-2|17|TRBD2|TRBV10-3|-
CALPGLAGVKNTGELFF
TGTGCCCTACCGGGACTAGCGGGGGTTAAGAACACCGGGGAGCTGTTTTTT
>TRBJ2-7|12|-|TRBV6-1|-
CAGGDYSYEQYF
TGTGCCGGGGGCGATTACTCCTACGAGCAGTACTTC
>TRBJ2-3|15|-|TRBV6-5|-
CASTEIPESTDTQYF
TGTGCCAGCACTGAGATCCCGGAGAGCACAGATACGCAGTATTTT
>TRBJ2-3|13|-|TRBV5-8|-
CASSPPNTDTQYF
TGTGCCAGCAGCCCACCTAACACAGATACGCAGTATTTT
>TRBJ1-5|20|-|TRBV9|-
CASSPLWGGRRETVNQPQHF
TGTGCCAGCAGCCCCCTGTGGGGGGGGCGCAGGGAAACGGTCAATCAGCCCCAGCATTTT
>TRBJ2-1|16|-|TRBV5-1|-
CASSLVPGAISNEQFF
TGCGCCAGCAGCTTGGTCCCAGGGGCCATCAGCAATGAGCAGTTCTTC
>TRBJ2-5|10|-|TRBV29-1|-
CSVELGTQYF
TGCAGCGTTGAACTAGGGACCCAGTACTTC
>TRBJ1-2|13|-|TRBV5-1|-
CASSGGLEYGYTF
TGCGCCAGCAGCGGTGGACTGGAGTATGGCTACACCTTC
>TRBJ1-6|13|TRBD1|TRBV19|-
CASSGTANSPLHF
TGTGCCAGTTCCGGGACAGCTAATTCACCCCTCCACTTT
>TRBJ2-2|16|TRBD1|TRBV7-9|-
CASSYTGGDNEGELFF
TGTGCCAGCAGCTACACAGGGGGAGATAATGAAGGGGAGCTGTTTTTT
>TRBJ1-1|14|-|TRBV4-3|once
CASSQDFGGTEAFF
TGCGCCAGCAGCCAAGATTTCGGGGGCACTGAAGCTTTCTTT
>TRBJ1-1|13|-|TRBV29-1|few
CSVVAPKRTEAFF
TGCAGCGTTGTTGCCCCGAAGAGGACTGAAGCTTTCTTT
>TRBJ2-3|15|-|TRBV5-4|-
CASSAGASGTDTQYF
TGTGCCAGCTCGGCCGGGGCTAGCGGCACAGATACGCAGTATTTT
>TRBJ2-1|16|TRBD2|TRBV4-1|-
CASSYPRPGGGNEQFF
TGCGCCAGCAGCTACCCCCGCCCGGGAGGGGGCAATGAGCAGTTCTTC
>TRBJ1-3|17|-|TRBV4-1|-
CASSRGGLVSSGNTIYF
TGCGCCAGCAGCCGTGGGGGCCTTGTGAGCTCTGGAAACACCATATATTTT
>TRBJ1-2|16|-|TRBV19|once
CASSTIGGTTSYGYTF
TGTGCCAGTAGTACAATCGGAGGGACGACAAGCTATGGCTACACCTTC
>TRBJ1-1|13|-|TRBV18|-
CASSLGQNTEAFF
TGTGCCAGCTCATTAGGACAGAACACTGAAGCTTTCTTT
>TRBJ2-1|14|-|TRBV2|-
CASGGGHYTNEQFF
TGTGCCAGTGGGGGGGGACACTATACCAATGAGCAGTTCTTC
>TRBJ1-2|15|-|TRBV7-9|-
CASSPTGVVNYGYTF
TGTGCCAGCAGTCCGACGGGAGTAGTTAACTATGGCTACACCTTC
>TRBJ2-5|14|-|TRBV11-2|-
CASSLELAEETQYF
TGTGCCAGCAGCTTAGAACTAGCAGAAGAGACCCAGTACTTC
>TRBJ2-3|15|TRBD1|TRBV11-3|-
CASSSGQGAADTQYF
TGTGCCAGCAGCTCGGGACAGGGGGCTGCAGATACGCAGTATTTT
>TRBJ2-2|15|-|TRBV18|once
CASSPQEANTGELFF
TGTGCCAGCTCACCTCAGGAAGCGAACACCGGGGAGCTGTTTTTT
>TRBJ1-2|12|-|TRBV15|-
CATSSGWAGYTF
TGTGCCACCAGCAGTGGGTGGGCAGGCTACACCTTC
>TRBJ1-1|17|TRBD1|TRBV4-3|-
CASSPLARGQGRTEAFF
TGCGCCAGCAGCCCTTTAGCCCGAGGACAGGGACGAACTGAAGCTTTCTTT
>TRBJ2-1|15|-|TRBV4-2|-
CASSQETGSYNEQFF
TGTGCCAGCAGCCAAGAGACTGGTTCCTACAATGAGCAGTTCTTC
>TRBJ2-2|18|TRBD2|TRBV2|-
CASSEARTSGAAPGELFF
TGTGCCAGCAGTGAAGCCAGGACTAGCGGAGCGGCCCCCGGGGAGCTGTTTTTT
>TRBJ1-4|14|-|TRBV5-1|once
CASSSGRQYEKLFF
TGCGCCAGCAGCTCAGGCCGACAGTACGAAAAACTGTTTTTT
>TRBJ2-7|12|TRBD1|TRBV11-2|-
CASSPDRVDQYF
TGTGCCAGCAGCCCCGACAGGGTCGACCAGTACTTC
>TRBJ2-5|11|TRBD1|TRBV28|-
CASSSSGGAHF
TGTGCCAGCAGTTCTTCAGGGGGCGCGCACTTC
>TRBJ2-5|16|TRBD2|TRBV19|-
CASSIGLAGGQETQYF
TGTGCCAGTAGTATTGGGCTAGCGGGAGGGCAAGAGACCCAGTACTTC